One and the same sample provided the 19 T cell receptor beta chains below, sequenced in a study of monozygotic twins with inflammatory bowel disease. From its re-call of the 5' RACE reads, TCRdb lists each CDR3 protein once, without DNA. This sample's table reports approximately 400,000 distinct CDR3 sequences. The material sequenced was blood. These receptors were obtained from a human donor with ulcerative colitis or Crohn's disease, or a healthy co-twin of an affected twin (not recorded which).

The CDR3 sequence is CASSSLTYNSPLHF. The chain couples TRBV7-2 to TRBJ1-6. Germline CDR1 reads SGHTA; CDR2 reads FQGNSA. This CDR3 region has 14 residues.

This chain links TRBV10-2 with TRBJ1-1. Germline V lookup: CDR1 WSHSY, CDR2 SAAADI. The CDR3 length is 15 residues. The CDR3 sequence is CASSESRTGSTEAFF.

The gene calls are TRBV5-6 and TRBJ2-5; TCRdb's D gene call, TRBD2, goes unchecked for lack of DNA. Germline V gene sequence: CDR1 SGHDT, CDR2 YYEEEE. CDR3 length: 13 amino acids. The CDR3 here is CASSTTRQETQYF.

The rearrangement joins TRBV5-1 to TRBJ2-5. Per germline, CDR1 SGHRS and CDR2 YFSETQ. The CDR3 length is 14 residues. The chain's CDR3 is CASSLPGNQETQYF.

The rearrangement uses TRBV7-2 and TRBJ2-7; the TCRdb D gene call, TRBD2, has no DNA to confirm it. This CDR3 has 15 amino acids. The germline V gene encodes CDR1 SGHTA and CDR2 FQGNSA. The CDR3 here is CASSLGDLRSYEQYF.

The V and J genes are TRBV12-5 and TRBJ2-7; the D gene TCRdb calls, TRBD1, cannot be checked with no DNA. The CDR3 loop spans 12 amino acids. Germline lookup yields CDR1 LGHNT and CDR2 FRNRAP. The CDR3 is CASGTGTYEQYF.

V gene TRBV20-1 combines with J gene TRBJ2-7. This CDR3 spans 13 amino acids. Germline CDR1 DFQATT, CDR2 SNEGSKA (reference sequence). This CDR3 reads CSARGQNSYEQYF.

V and J are TRBV7-3 and TRBJ2-1. This CDR3 region has 16 residues. Germline CDR1 SGHTA, CDR2 FQGTGA. CDR3 region: CASSLTRSSSYNEQFF.

The chain couples TRBV28 to TRBJ2-1; absent DNA, TCRdb's TRBD2 call cannot be checked. The germline V gene has CDR1 MDHEN and CDR2 SYDVKM. This CDR3 has 15 amino acids. CDR3: CASSLLGGPGNEQFF.

The J gene is TRBJ2-5, the V gene TRBV7-2; the D gene TCRdb calls, TRBD1, cannot be checked with no DNA. The CDR3 loop spans 15 amino acids. From germline, CDR1 is SGHTA and CDR2 FQGNSA. The CDR3 is CASSFRRDPGETQYF.

This chain joins TRBV20-1 and TRBJ2-1. Germline V gene lookup returns CDR1 DFQATT and CDR2 SNEGSKA (reference sequence). This CDR3 spans 11 amino acids. CDR3 in amino acids: CSARDGNEQFF.

The V call is TRBV14, the J call TRBJ2-3; lacking DNA, the TRBD2 call made by TCRdb goes unchecked. The germline gives CDR1 SGHDN, CDR2 FVKESK. The CDR3 extends over 18 amino acids. CDR3 protein: CASSRRTSGTPSTDTQYF.

The V call is TRBV18, the J call TRBJ2-7; TCRdb names TRBD1, which stays unverified in the absence of DNA. There are 15 residues in the CDR3. The germline V gene encodes CDR1 KGHSH and CDR2 LQKENI. Here the CDR3 reads CASSTGTGVIYEQYF.

V is TRBV29-1 and J is TRBJ1-3; TCRdb indicates TRBD1, and absent DNA this call remains unverified. The CDR3 has 14 amino acids. Germline loops: CDR1 SQVTM, CDR2 ANQGSEA. CDR3 loop: CSVDGAGGGNTIYF.

The chain joins TRBV18 to TRBJ1-5; there is no DNA to check the TCRdb D call of TRBD1. Germline V lookup: CDR1 KGHSH, CDR2 LQKENI. The CDR3 spans 15 residues. CDR3 protein: CASQDARDRDQPQHF.

The chain links TRBV10-3 to TRBJ2-3; the D call from TCRdb, TRBD1, cannot be confirmed without DNA. Looked up from germline, CDR1 is ENHRY and CDR2 is SYGVKD. CDR3 length equals 13 residues. The CDR3: CAITPGQTDTQYF.

The chain combines TRBV5-1 with TRBJ2-7; no DNA is available, so the TRBD1 call from TCRdb remains unchecked. The CDR3 runs to 13 residues. Germline V gives CDR1 SGHRS, CDR2 YFSETQ. CDR3 sequence: CASSWESGKEEYF.

The rearrangement links TRBV24-1 to TRBJ2-3; TCRdb outputs TRBD1, but without DNA this stays unchecked. The CDR3 extends over 16 amino acids. The germline gives CDR1 KGHDR, CDR2 SFDVKD. CDR3 residues: CATLYWPRNGTDTQYF.

The chain is built from TRBV20-1 and TRBJ2-3; TCRdb reports TRBD1, a call that lacks DNA to check it against. CDR3 length: 16 residues. The germline gives CDR1 DFQATT, CDR2 SNEGSKA (reference sequence). This chain's CDR3 is CSARDLSGAYTDTQYF.